The source of this TCR beta chain is a study of human T cells and chemical hapten exposure. Time point given: patch test 1, 2 weeks after DPC sensitization. Treatment of the sample: therapeutic diphenylcyclopropenone sensitization with weekly scalp DPC. Blood collection took place prior to placing each patch test. Extraction of total RNA was performed on unfractionated whole blood. Looked up from germline, CDR1 is LGHDT and CDR2 is YNNKEL (reference sequence). Trimming left V 1 base short and J 1 base short, with 10 bases between. This CDR3 contains 15 residues. Regarding the study as a whole: PT1 expanded TCR numbers tracked positively with patch test score.

Turning to this clonotype: What it binds is unknown.

Unique molecular identifiers were affixed to discrete cDNA molecules within the library. TCRdb itself ran the RACE reads through MiXCR, one entry per CDR3 protein. The table has about 90,000 distinct CDR3 sequences, under 12% seen once. This TCR derives from a man in his forties with alopecia areata. Some clones in this sample may be carry-over from other donors' samples. This sequence joins TRBV3-1 and TRBJ1-1; D is ambiguous. The sequences come from whole blood, collected in connection with sensitization to the hapten diphenylcyclopropenone (DPC). In DNA, the CDR3 is TGTGCCAGCAGCCAAGCGACTCACCCGAACACTGAAGCTTTCTTT. Translated, it gives CASSQATHPNTEAFF.